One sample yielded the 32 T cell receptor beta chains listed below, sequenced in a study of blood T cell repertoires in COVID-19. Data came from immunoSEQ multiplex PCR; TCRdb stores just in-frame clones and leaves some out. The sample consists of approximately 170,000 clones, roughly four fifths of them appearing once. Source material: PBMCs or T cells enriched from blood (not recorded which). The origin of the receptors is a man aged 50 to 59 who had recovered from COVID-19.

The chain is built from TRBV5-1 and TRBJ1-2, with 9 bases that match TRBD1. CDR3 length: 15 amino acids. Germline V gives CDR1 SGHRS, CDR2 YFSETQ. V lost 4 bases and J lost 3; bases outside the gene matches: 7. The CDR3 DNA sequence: TGCGCCAGCAGCCCGGGACAGGGAATGGACTATGGCTACACCTTC. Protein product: CASSPGQGMDYGYTF.

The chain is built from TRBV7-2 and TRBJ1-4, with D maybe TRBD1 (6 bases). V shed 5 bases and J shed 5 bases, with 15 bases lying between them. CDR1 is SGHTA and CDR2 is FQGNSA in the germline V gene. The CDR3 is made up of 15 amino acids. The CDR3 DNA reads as TGTGCCAGCAGCCCGAGGGGGGGCCCGAATGAAAAACTGTTTTTT. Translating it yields CASSPRGGPNEKLFF.

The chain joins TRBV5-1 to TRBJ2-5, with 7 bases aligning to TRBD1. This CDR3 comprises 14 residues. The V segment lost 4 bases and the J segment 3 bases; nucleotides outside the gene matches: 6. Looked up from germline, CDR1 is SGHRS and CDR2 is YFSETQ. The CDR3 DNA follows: TGCGCCAGCAGCAAAATAGGGACAGAAGAGACCCAGTACTTC. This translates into CASSKIGTEETQYF.

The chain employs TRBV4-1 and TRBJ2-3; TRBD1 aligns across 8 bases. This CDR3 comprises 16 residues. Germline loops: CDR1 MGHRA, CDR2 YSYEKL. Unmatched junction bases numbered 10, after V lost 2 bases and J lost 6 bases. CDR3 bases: TGCGCCAGCAGCCAACCGGACAGGGCGCTATTTGATACGCAGTATTTT. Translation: CASSQPDRALFDTQYF.

CDR3 in DNA: TGTGCCAGCAGCCCAAGTCTGGGGCTAGGCACTGAAGCTTTCTTT. Protein product: CASSPSLGLGTEAFF. The V call is TRBV9, the J call TRBJ1-1, with a tentative D call TRBD1 (5 bases). V gave up 4 bases and J gave up 4 bases, with 17 bases separating them. The CDR3 is made up of 15 amino acids. Germline V gives CDR1 SGDLS, CDR2 YYNGEE. The complete variable domain, with remaining parts taken from reference TRBV9 and TRBJ1-1, reads DSGVTQTPKHLITATGQRVTLRCSPRSGDLSVYWYQQSLDQGLQFLIQYYNGEERAKGNILERFSAQQFPDLHSELNLSSLELGDSALYFCASSPSLGLGTEAFFGQGTRLTVV.

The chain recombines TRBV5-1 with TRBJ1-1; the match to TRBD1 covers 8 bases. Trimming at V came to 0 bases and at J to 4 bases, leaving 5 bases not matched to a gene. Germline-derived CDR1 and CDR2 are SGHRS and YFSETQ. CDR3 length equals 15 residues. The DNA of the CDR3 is TGCGCCAGCAGCTTGGAGACAGGGGTGTTCACTGAAGCTTTCTTT. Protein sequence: CASSLETGVFTEAFF.

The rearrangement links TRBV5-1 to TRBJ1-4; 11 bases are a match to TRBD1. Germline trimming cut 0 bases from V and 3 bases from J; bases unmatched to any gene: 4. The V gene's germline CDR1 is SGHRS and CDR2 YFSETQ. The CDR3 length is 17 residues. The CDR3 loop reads CASSLGPGQGANEKLFF. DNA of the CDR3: TGCGCCAGCAGCTTGGGACCGGGACAGGGGGCTAATGAAAAACTGTTTTTT.

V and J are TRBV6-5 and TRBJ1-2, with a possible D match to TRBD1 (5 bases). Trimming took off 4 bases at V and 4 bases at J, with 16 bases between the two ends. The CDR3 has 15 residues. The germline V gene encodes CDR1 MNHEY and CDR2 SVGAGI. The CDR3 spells CASSSPRSGLYGYTF. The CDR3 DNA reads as TGTGCCAGCAGTTCCCCTCGTTCAGGGCTCTATGGCTACACCTTC.

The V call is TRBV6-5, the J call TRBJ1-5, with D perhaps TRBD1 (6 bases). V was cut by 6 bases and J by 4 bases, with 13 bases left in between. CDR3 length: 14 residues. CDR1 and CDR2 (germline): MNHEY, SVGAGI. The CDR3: CASRSGQLNQPQHF. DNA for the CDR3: TGTGCCAGCAGATCAGGACAGTTAAATCAGCCCCAGCATTTT.

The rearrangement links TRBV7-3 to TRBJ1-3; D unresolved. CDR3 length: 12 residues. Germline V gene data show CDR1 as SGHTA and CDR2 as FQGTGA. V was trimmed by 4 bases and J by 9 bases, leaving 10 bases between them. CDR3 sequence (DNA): TGTGCCAGCAGCTCCCCGGGTGGCACCATATATTTT. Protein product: CASSSPGGTIYF.

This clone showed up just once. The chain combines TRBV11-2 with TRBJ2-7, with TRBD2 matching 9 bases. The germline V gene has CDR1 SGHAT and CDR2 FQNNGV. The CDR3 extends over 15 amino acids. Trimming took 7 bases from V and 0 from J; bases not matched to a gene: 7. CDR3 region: CASINSGGSSYEQYF. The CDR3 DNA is TGTGCCAGCATTAATAGCGGGGGAAGCTCCTACGAGCAGTACTTC.

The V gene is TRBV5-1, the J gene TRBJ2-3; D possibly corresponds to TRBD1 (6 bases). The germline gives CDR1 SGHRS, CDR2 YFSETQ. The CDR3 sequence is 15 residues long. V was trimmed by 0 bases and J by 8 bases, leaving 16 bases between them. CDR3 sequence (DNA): TGCGCCAGCAGCTTGGGCGGACAGTGGAGAGGTACGCAGTATTTT. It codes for CASSLGGQWRGTQYF.

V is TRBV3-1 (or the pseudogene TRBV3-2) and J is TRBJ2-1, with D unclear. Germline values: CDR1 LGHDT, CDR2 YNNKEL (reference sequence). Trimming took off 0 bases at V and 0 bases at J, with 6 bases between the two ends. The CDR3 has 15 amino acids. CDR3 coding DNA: TGTGCCAGCAGCCAAGAGTGGAGCTCCTACAATGAGCAGTTCTTC. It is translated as CASSQEWSSYNEQFF.

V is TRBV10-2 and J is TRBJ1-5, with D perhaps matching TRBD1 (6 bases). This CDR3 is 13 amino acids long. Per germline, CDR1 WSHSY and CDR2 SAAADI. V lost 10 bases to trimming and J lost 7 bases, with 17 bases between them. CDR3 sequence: CANGFRGRQPQHF. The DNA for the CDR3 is TGCGCCAACGGCTTCAGGGGCAGGCAGCCCCAGCATTTT.

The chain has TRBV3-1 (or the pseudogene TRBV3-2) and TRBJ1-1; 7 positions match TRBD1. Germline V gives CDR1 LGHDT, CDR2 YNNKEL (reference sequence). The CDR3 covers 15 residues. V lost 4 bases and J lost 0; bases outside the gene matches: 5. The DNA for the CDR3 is TGTGCCAGCAGCCCCACGGGACAGCTGAACACTGAAGCTTTCTTT. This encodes CASSPTGQLNTEAFF.

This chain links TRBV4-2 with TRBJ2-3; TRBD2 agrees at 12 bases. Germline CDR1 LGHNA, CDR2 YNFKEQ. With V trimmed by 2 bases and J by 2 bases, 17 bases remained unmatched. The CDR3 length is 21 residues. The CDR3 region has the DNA TGTGCCAGCAGCCAACTGGGACTCGGCCCGCTAGCGGGGGGGCCCACAGATACGCAGTATTTT. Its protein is CASSQLGLGPLAGGPTDTQYF.

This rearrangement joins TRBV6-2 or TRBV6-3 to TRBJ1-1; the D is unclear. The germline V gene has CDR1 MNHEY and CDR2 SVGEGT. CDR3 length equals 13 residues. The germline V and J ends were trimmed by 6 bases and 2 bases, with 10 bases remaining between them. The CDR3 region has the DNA TGTGCCAGCAGCCAACAGAGTAACACTGAAGCTTTCTTT. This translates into CASSQQSNTEAFF.

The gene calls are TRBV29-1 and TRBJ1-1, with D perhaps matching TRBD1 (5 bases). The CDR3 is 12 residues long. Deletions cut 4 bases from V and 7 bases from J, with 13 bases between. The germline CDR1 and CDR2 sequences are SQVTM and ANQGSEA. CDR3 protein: CSVVGADIEAFF. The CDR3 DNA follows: TGCAGCGTTGTTGGGGCGGACATTGAAGCTTTCTTT.

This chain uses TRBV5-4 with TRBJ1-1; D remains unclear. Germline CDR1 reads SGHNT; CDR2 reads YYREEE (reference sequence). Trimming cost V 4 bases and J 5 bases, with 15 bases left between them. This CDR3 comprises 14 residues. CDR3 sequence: CASSQSLSWTEAFF. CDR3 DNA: TGTGCCAGCAGCCAAAGCTTATCTTGGACTGAAGCTTTCTTT.

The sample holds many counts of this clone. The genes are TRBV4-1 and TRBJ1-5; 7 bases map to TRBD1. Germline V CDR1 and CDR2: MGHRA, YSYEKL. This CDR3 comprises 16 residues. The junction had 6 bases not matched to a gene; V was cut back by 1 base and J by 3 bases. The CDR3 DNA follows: TGCGCCAGCAGCCAAGGGAGGGGGCAGCCCAATCAGCCCCAGCATTTT. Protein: CASSQGRGQPNQPQHF.

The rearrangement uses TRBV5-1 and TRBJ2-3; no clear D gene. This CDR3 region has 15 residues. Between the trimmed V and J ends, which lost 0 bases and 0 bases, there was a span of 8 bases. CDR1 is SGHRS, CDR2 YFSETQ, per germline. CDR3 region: CASSLDGSSTDTQYF. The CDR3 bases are TGCGCCAGCAGCTTGGATGGCAGTAGCACAGATACGCAGTATTTT. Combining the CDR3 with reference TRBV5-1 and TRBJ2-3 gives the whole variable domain KAGVTQTPRYLIKTRGQQVTLSCSPISGHRSVSWYQQTPGQGLQFLFEYFSETQRNKGNFPGRFSGRQFSNSRSEMNVSTLELGDSALYLCASSLDGSSTDTQYFGPGTRLTVL.

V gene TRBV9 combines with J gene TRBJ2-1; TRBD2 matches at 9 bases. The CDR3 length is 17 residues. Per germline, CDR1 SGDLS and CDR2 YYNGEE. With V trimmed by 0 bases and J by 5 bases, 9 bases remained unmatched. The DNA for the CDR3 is TGTGCCAGCAGCGTAGAACCGAGCGGGGGGTTAAACAATGAGCAGTTCTTC. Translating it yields CASSVEPSGGLNNEQFF.

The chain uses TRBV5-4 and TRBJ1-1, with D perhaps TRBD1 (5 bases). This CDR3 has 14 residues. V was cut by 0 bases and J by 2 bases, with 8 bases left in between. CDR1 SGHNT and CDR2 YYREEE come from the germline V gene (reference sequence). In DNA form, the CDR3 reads TGTGCCAGCAGCTTGGGGGGGGTTAACACTGAAGCTTTCTTT. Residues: CASSLGGVNTEAFF.

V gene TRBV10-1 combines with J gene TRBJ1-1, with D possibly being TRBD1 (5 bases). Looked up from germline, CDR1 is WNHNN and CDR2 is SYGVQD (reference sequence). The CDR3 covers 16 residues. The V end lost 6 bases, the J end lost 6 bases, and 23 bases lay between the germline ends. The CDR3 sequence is CASRLPRRQRLPEAFF. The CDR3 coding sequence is TGCGCCAGCAGGCTCCCTAGGCGACAGAGACTGCCTGAAGCTTTCTTT.

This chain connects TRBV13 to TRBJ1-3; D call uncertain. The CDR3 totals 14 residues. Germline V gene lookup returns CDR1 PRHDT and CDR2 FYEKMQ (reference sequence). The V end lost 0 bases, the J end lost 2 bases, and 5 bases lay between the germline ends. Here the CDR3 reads CASSLGQTGNTIYF. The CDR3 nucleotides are TGTGCCAGCAGCTTAGGTCAGACTGGAAACACCATATATTTT.

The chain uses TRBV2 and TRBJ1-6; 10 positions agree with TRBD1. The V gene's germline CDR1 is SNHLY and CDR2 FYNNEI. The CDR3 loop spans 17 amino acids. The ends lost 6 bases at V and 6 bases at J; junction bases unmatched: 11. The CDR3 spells CASRFRDRGLVNSPLHF. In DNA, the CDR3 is TGTGCCAGCAGATTCCGGGACAGGGGCTTAGTTAATTCACCCCTCCACTTT.

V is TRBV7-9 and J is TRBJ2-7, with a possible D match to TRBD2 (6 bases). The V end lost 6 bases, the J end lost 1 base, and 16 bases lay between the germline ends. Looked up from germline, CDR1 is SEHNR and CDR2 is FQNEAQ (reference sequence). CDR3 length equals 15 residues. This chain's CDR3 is CASRKSGTDSYEQYF. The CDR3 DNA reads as TGTGCCAGCAGAAAATCGGGGACTGATTCCTACGAGCAGTACTTC.

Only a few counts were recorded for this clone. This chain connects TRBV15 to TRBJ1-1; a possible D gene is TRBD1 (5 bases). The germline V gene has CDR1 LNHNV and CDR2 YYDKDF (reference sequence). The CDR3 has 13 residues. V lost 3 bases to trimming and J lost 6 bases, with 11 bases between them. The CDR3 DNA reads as TGTGCCACCAGCAGGACAGTACAGGCTGAAGCTTTCTTT. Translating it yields CATSRTVQAEAFF.

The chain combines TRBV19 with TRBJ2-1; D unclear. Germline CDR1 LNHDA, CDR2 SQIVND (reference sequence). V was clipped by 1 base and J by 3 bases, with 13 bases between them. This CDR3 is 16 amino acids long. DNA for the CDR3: TGTGCCAGTAGTATAGGCAGGCCACGGTACTACAATGAGCAGTTCTTC. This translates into CASSIGRPRYYNEQFF.

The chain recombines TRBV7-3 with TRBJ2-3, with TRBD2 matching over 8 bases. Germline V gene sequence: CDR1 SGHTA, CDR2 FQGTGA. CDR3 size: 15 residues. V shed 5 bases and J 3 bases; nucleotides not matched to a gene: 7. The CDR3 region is CASSHTGGQTDTQYF. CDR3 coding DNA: TGTGCCAGCAGCCACACGGGGGGGCAGACAGATACGCAGTATTTT.

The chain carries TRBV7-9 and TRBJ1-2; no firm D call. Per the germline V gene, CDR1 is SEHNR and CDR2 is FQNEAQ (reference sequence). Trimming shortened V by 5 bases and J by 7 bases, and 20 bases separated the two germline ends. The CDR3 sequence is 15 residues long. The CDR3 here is CASSLPAPGISGYTF. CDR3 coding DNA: TGTGCCAGCAGCCTCCCCGCCCCGGGGATCTCTGGCTACACCTTC.

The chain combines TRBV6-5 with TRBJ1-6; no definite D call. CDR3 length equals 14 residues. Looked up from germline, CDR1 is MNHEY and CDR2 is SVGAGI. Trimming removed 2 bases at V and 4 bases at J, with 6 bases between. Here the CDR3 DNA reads TGTGCCAGCAGTTACACCAGATATAATTCACCCCTCCACTTT. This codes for CASSYTRYNSPLHF.